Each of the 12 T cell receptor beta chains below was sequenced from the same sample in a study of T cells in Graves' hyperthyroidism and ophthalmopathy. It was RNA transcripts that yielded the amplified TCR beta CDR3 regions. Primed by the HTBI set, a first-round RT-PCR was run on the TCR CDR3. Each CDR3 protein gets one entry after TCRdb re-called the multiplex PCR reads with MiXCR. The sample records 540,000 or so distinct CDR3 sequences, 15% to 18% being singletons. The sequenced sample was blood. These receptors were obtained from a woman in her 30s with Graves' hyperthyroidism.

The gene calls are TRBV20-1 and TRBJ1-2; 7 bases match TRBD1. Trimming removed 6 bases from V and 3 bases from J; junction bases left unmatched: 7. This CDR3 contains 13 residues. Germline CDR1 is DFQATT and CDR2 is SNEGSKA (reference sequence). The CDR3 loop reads CSAHDREDYGYTF. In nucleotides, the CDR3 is TGCAGTGCCCACGACAGGGAAGACTATGGCTACACCTTC.

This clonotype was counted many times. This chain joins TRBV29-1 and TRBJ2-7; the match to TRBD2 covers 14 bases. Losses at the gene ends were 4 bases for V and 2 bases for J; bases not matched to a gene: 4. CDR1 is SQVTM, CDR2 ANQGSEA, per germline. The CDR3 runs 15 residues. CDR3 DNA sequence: TGCAGCGTTGTTTCGGGACTAGCGGGGGCCTACGAGCAGTACTTC. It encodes CSVVSGLAGAYEQYF.

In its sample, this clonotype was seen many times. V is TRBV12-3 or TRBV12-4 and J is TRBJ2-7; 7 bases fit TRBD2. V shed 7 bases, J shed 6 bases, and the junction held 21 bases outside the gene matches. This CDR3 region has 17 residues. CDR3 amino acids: CASTPLPPGLELLEQYF. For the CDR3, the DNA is TGTGCCAGCACCCCCTTGCCGCCCGGACTAGAACTCCTCGAGCAGTACTTC.

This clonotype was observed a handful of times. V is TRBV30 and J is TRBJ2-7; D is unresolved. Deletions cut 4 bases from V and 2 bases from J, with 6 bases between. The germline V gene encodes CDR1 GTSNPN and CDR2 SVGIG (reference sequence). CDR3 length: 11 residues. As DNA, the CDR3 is TGTGCCTGGACTAACGCCTACGAGCAGTACTTC. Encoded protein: CAWTNAYEQYF.

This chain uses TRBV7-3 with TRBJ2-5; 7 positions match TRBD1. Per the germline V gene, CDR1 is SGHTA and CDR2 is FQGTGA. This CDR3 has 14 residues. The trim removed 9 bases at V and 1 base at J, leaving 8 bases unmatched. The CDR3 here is CASSEGTVQETQYF. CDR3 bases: TGTGCCAGTAGCGAAGGGACAGTCCAAGAGACCCAGTACTTC.

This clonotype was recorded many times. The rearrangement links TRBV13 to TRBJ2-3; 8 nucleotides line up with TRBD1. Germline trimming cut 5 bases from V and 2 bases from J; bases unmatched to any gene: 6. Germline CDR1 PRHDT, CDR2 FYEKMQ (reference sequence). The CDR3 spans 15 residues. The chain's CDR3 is CASSPRDRTTDTQYF. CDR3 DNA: TGTGCCAGCAGCCCCAGGGACAGGACCACAGATACGCAGTATTTT.

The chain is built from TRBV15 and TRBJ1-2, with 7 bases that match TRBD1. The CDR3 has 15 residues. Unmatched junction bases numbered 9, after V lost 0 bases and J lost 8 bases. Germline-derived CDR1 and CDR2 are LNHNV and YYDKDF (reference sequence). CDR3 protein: CATSRDEQGPEGYTF. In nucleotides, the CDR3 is TGTGCCACCAGCAGAGATGAACAGGGGCCGGAGGGCTACACCTTC.

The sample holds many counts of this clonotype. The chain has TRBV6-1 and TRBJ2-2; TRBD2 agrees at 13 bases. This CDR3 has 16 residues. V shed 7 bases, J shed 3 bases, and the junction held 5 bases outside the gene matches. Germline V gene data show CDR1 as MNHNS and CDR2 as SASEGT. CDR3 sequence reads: CASNPLAGGYTGELFF. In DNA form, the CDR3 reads TGTGCCAGCAACCCACTAGCGGGAGGGTACACCGGGGAGCTGTTTTTT.

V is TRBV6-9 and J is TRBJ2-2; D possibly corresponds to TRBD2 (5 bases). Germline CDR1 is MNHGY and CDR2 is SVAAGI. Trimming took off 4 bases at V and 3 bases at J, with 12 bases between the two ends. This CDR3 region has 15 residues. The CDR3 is CASSWSGADTGELFF. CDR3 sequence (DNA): TGTGCCAGCAGTTGGAGCGGAGCGGACACCGGGGAGCTGTTTTTT.

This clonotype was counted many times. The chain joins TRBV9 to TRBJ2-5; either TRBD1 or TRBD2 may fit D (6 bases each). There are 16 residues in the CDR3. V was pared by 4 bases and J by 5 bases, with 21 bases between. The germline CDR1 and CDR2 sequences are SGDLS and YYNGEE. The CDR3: CASSQAGKQGGETQYF. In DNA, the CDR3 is TGTGCCAGCAGCCAAGCGGGCAAACAGGGTGGGGAGACCCAGTACTTC.

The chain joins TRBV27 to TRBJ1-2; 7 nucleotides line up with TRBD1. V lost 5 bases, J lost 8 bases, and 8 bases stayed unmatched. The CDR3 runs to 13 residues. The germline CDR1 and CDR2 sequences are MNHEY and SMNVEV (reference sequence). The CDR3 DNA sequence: TGTGCCAGCAGTGGAGGGACAGCCCGAGGCTACACCTTC. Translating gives CASSGGTARGYTF.

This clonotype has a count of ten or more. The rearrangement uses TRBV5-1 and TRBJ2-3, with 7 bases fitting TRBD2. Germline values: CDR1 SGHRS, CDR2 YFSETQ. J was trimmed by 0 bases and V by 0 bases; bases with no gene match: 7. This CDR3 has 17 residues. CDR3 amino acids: CASSLEATSTSTDTQYF. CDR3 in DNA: TGCGCCAGCAGCTTGGAGGCGACTAGCACTAGCACAGATACGCAGTATTTT.